The entry below gives a single T cell receptor (beta chain) sequence along with its context. The antigen is unknown. The CDR3 length is 17 residues. Trimming cost V 5 bases and J 3 bases; bases outside gene matches: 11. Germline CDR1 and CDR2: MDHEN and SYDVKM. The data were obtained in a study of cytomegalovirus exposure and HLA in healthy donors. Findings of the study overall: HLA restriction was apparent for most CMV-associated TCR beta chains in a later analysis. In a later analysis, across HLA loci, associated TCR counts were highest for DRB1, lowest for HLA-C.

PCR employed 60 Vbeta and 13 Jbeta primers. Sequencing was performed with immunoSEQ multiplex PCR; in TCRdb, only in-frame clones are kept and a portion is missing. The repertoire holds some 120,000 clones, with around 80% as singletons. The TCR comes from a human donor in good health. The V call is TRBV28, the J call TRBJ2-1, with 9 bases fitting TRBD2. Sequencing was performed on PBMCs. CDR3 coding DNA: TGTGCCAGCAGTACCGGGACTAGCTTCACAGTCTACAATGAGCAGTTCTTC. This codes for CASSTGTSFTVYNEQFF.